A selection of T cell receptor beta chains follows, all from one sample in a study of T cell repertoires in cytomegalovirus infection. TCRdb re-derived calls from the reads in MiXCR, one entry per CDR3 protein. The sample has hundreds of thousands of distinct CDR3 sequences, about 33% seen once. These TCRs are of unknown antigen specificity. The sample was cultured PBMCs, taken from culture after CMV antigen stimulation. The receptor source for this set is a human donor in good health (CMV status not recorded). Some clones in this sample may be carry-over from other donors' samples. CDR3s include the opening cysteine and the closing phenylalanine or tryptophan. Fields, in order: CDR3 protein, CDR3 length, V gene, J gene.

CDR3aa: CASTEDYNSPLHF; len: 13; v_gene: TRBV7-2; j_gene: TRBJ1-6
CDR3aa: CASSFIEGRFGDTQYF; len: 16; v_gene: TRBV7-2; j_gene: TRBJ2-3
CDR3aa: CASSFEGADTQYF; len: 13; v_gene: TRBV7-2; j_gene: TRBJ2-3
CDR3aa: CASSLPGGTIYF; len: 12; v_gene: TRBV12-3/TRBV12-4; j_gene: TRBJ1-3
CDR3aa: CASTSPHILSANTQYF; len: 16; v_gene: TRBV6-6; j_gene: TRBJ2-3
CDR3aa: CASGQGLYSPLHF; len: 13; v_gene: TRBV7-2; j_gene: TRBJ1-6
CDR3aa: CASSFTLASETQYF; len: 14; v_gene: TRBV19; j_gene: TRBJ2-5
CDR3aa: CASSFFNTGTKYNEQFF; len: 17; v_gene: TRBV28; j_gene: TRBJ2-1
CDR3aa: CASSPPNSNTEAFF; len: 14; v_gene: TRBV18; j_gene: TRBJ1-1
CDR3aa: CASSLYESPYEQYF; len: 14; v_gene: TRBV27; j_gene: TRBJ2-7
CDR3aa: CASSTLRTRRIGANVLTF; len: 18; v_gene: TRBV6-5; j_gene: TRBJ2-6
CDR3aa: CASSFELAGETQYF; len: 14; v_gene: TRBV27; j_gene: TRBJ2-3
CDR3aa: CASSYGAGPVSGNTIYF; len: 17; v_gene: TRBV6-5; j_gene: TRBJ1-3
CDR3aa: CASSSDRGYNEQFF; len: 14; v_gene: TRBV7-3; j_gene: TRBJ2-1
CDR3aa: CASSLRAGESETQYF; len: 15; v_gene: TRBV7-2; j_gene: TRBJ2-5
CDR3aa: CASSPRMVTSGSYEQYF; len: 17; v_gene: TRBV9; j_gene: TRBJ2-7
CDR3aa: CASSPYGLAGTTDTQYF; len: 17; v_gene: TRBV19; j_gene: TRBJ2-3
CDR3aa: CAIRLAGDGELFF; len: 13; v_gene: TRBV10-3; j_gene: TRBJ2-2
CDR3aa: CSVAVGGRGTEAFF; len: 14; v_gene: TRBV29-1; j_gene: TRBJ1-1
CDR3aa: CASSLSGVANTGELFF; len: 16; v_gene: TRBV12-3/TRBV12-4; j_gene: TRBJ2-2
CDR3aa: CASSLEGLANEKLFF; len: 15; v_gene: TRBV7-2; j_gene: TRBJ1-4
CDR3aa: CASSLMVTGMRDTQYF; len: 16; v_gene: TRBV7-2; j_gene: TRBJ2-3
CDR3aa: CASSLRRQGPEQFF; len: 14; v_gene: TRBV7-6; j_gene: TRBJ2-1
CDR3aa: CASSLGSGAEAFF; len: 13; v_gene: TRBV7-6; j_gene: TRBJ1-1
CDR3aa: CASRYGRSGANVLTF; len: 15; v_gene: TRBV19; j_gene: TRBJ2-6
CDR3aa: CASSPRLGGQETQYF; len: 15; v_gene: TRBV7-8; j_gene: TRBJ2-5
CDR3aa: CASTARGSYEQYF; len: 13; v_gene: TRBV6-2/TRBV6-3; j_gene: TRBJ2-7
CDR3aa: CASSIRTSGINEQFF; len: 15; v_gene: TRBV19; j_gene: TRBJ2-1
CDR3aa: CASSLEAAGYNEQFF; len: 15; v_gene: TRBV7-2; j_gene: TRBJ2-1
CDR3aa: CASSYSGRGLLGDTEAFF; len: 18; v_gene: TRBV6-2/TRBV6-3; j_gene: TRBJ1-1
CDR3aa: CSVGTGRSRGYTF; len: 13; v_gene: TRBV29-1; j_gene: TRBJ1-2
CDR3aa: CASSSGRGLTYEQYF; len: 15; v_gene: TRBV2; j_gene: TRBJ2-7
CDR3aa: CASSLASAGYDEQYF; len: 15; v_gene: TRBV7-2; j_gene: TRBJ2-7
CDR3aa: CASSSQGDANQPQHF; len: 15; v_gene: TRBV12-3/TRBV12-4; j_gene: TRBJ1-5
CDR3aa: CASSYPPGDTQYF; len: 13; v_gene: TRBV6-5; j_gene: TRBJ2-3
CDR3aa: CASSLEGGRTNYGYTF; len: 16; v_gene: TRBV7-2; j_gene: TRBJ1-2
CDR3aa: CASARGGTKETQYF; len: 14; v_gene: TRBV6-5; j_gene: TRBJ2-5
CDR3aa: CASSVALTDTQYF; len: 13; v_gene: TRBV7-2; j_gene: TRBJ2-3
CDR3aa: CATSDRGKSTDTQYF; len: 15; v_gene: TRBV24-1; j_gene: TRBJ2-3
CDR3aa: CSAFPVFGTSGMTSYEQYF; len: 19; v_gene: TRBV20-1; j_gene: TRBJ2-7
CDR3aa: CATMSGLAMNEQFF; len: 14; v_gene: TRBV15; j_gene: TRBJ2-1
CDR3aa: CASSLYSGRLTDTQYF; len: 16; v_gene: TRBV5-4; j_gene: TRBJ2-3
CDR3aa: CASREGANYGYTF; len: 13; v_gene: TRBV12-3/TRBV12-4; j_gene: TRBJ1-2
CDR3aa: CASRQTYSVQETQYF; len: 15; v_gene: TRBV5-1; j_gene: TRBJ2-5
CDR3aa: CASSLLVRSKETQYF; len: 15; v_gene: TRBV12-3/TRBV12-4; j_gene: TRBJ2-5
CDR3aa: CASSPRRADTQYF; len: 13; v_gene: TRBV7-2; j_gene: TRBJ2-3
CDR3aa: CASSLSPPPHEQFF; len: 14; v_gene: TRBV7-9; j_gene: TRBJ2-1
CDR3aa: CASTGQGARRGETQYF; len: 16; v_gene: TRBV7-2; j_gene: TRBJ2-5
CDR3aa: CSATPSGRHEQFF; len: 13; v_gene: TRBV20-1; j_gene: TRBJ2-1
CDR3aa: CATKGGPDTDTQYF; len: 14; v_gene: TRBV7-2; j_gene: TRBJ2-3
CDR3aa: CASSVSGDRASTEAFF; len: 16; v_gene: TRBV7-3; j_gene: TRBJ1-1
CDR3aa: CASTLTDREQETQYF; len: 15; v_gene: TRBV12-3/TRBV12-4; j_gene: TRBJ2-5